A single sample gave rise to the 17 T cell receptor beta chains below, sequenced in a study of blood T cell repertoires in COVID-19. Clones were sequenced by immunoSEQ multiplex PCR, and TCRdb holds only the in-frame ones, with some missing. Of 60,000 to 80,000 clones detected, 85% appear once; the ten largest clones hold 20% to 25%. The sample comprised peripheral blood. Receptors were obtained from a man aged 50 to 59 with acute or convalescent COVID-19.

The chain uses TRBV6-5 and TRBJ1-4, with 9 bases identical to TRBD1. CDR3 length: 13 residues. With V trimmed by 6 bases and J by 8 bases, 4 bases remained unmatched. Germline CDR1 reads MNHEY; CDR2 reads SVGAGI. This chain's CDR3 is CASRTGGSEKLFF. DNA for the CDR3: TGTGCCAGCAGAACAGGGGGCAGCGAAAAACTGTTTTTT.

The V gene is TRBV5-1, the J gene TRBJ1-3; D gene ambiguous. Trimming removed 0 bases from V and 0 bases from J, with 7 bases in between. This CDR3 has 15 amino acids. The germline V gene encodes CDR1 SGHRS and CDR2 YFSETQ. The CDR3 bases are TGCGCCAGCAGCTTGGACGGAGTCTCTGGAAACACCATATATTTT. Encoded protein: CASSLDGVSGNTIYF. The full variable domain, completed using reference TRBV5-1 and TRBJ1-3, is KAGVTQTPRYLIKTRGQQVTLSCSPISGHRSVSWYQQTPGQGLQFLFEYFSETQRNKGNFPGRFSGRQFSNSRSEMNVSTLELGDSALYLCASSLDGVSGNTIYFGEGSWLTVV.

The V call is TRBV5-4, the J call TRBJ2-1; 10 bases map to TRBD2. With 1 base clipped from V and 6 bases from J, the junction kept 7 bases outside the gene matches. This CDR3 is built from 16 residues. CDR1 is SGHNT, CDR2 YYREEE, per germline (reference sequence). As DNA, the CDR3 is TGTGCCAGCAGCTTGAGGTTGAGCGGGGGGGCCAATGAGCAGTTCTTC. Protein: CASSLRLSGGANEQFF.

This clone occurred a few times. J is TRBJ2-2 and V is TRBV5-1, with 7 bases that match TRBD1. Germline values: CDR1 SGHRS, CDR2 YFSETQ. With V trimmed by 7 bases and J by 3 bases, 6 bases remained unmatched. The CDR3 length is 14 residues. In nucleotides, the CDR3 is TGCGCCAGCGCAACAGGGGTGGACACCGGGGAGCTGTTTTTT. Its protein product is CASATGVDTGELFF.

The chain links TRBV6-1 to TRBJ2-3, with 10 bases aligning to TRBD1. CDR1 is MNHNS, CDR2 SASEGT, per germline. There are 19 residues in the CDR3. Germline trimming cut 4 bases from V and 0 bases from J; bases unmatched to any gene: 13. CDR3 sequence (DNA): TGTGCCAGCAGTGTCCAGTACCCGGGACAGGGGCGAAGCACAGATACGCAGTATTTT. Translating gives CASSVQYPGQGRSTDTQYF.

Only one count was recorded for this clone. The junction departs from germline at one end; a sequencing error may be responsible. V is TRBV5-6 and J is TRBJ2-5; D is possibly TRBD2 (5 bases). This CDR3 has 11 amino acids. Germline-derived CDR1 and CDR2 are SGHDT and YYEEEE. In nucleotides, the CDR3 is TGTGCCAGCGGACTGAGCAACACTCAACACTTC. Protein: CASGLSNTQHF.

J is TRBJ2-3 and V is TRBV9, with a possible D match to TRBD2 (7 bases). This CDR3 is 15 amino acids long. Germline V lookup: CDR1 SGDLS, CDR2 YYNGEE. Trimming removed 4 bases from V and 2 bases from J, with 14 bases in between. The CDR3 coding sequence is TGTGCCAGCAGCCCCCAGGGGACTATCACAGATACGCAGTATTTT. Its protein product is CASSPQGTITDTQYF.

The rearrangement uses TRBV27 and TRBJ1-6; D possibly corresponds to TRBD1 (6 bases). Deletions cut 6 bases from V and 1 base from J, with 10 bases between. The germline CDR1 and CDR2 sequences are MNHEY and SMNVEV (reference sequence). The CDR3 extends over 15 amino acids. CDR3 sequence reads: CASRPQGSYNSPLHF. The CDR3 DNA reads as TGTGCCAGCAGACCACAGGGATCCTATAATTCACCCCTCCACTTT.

The CDR3 DNA reads as TGTGCCACAGGGACAGGGGAGGCCTATGGCTACACCTTC. It codes for CATGTGEAYGYTF. The chain carries TRBV10-3 and TRBJ1-2; the match to TRBD1 covers 10 bases. CDR1 and CDR2 from the germline V gene are ENHRY and SYGVKD. The CDR3 is 13 residues long. Unmatched junction bases numbered 6, after V lost 10 bases and J lost 4 bases.

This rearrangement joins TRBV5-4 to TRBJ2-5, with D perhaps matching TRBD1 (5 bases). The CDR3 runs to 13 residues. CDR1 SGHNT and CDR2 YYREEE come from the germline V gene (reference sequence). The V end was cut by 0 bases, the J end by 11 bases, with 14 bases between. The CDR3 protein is CASSLGGLRVQYF. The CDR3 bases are TGTGCCAGCAGCTTGGGGGGCCTTCGGGTGCAGTACTTC. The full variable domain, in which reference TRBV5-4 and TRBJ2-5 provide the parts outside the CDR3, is ETGVTQSPTHLIKTRGQQVTLRCSSQSGHNTVSWYQQALGQGPQFIFQYYREEENGRGNFPPRFSGLQFPNYSSELNVNALELDDSALYLCASSLGGLRVQYFGPGTRLLVL.

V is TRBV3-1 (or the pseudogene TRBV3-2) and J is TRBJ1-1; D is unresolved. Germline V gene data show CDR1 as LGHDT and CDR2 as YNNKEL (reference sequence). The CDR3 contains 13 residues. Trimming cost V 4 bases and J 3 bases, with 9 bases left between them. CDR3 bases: TGTGCCAGCAGCCTCAACGCGGACACTGAAGCTTTCTTT. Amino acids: CASSLNADTEAFF.

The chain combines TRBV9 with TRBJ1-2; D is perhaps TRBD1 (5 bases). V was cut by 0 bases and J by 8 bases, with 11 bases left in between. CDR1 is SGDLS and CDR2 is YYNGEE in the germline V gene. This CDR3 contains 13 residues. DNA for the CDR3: TGTGCCAGCAGCGTAGGTCCCGGGGGAGGCTACACCTTC. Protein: CASSVGPGGGYTF.

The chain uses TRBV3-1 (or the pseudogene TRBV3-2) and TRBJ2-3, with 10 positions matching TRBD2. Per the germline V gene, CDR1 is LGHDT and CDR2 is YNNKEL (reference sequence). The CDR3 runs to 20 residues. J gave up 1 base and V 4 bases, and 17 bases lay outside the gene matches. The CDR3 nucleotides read TGTGCCAGCAGCCCCCTAGGGGAGCGGGGGGGCCCCAGCGGCACAGATACGCAGTATTTT. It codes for CASSPLGERGGPSGTDTQYF.

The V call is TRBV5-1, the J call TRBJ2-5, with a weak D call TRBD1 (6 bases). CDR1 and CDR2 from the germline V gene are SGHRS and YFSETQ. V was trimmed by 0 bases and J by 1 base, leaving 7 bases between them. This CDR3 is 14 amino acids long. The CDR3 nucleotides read TGCGCCAGCAGCTTGGGGACAGCCCAAGAGACCCAGTACTTC. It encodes CASSLGTAQETQYF.

CDR3 DNA sequence: TGTGCCAGCAGTTTAATCGACGGGACTGAAGCTTTCTTT. Protein: CASSLIDGTEAFF. The rearrangement links TRBV12-3 or TRBV12-4 to TRBJ1-1; D not certain. Trimming removed 2 bases from V and 5 bases from J, with 9 bases in between. The CDR3 is made up of 13 amino acids.

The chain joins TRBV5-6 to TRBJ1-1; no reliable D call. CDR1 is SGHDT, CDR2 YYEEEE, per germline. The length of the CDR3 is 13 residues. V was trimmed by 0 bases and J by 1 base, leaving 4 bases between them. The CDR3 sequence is CASSLGRNTEAFF. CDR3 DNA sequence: TGTGCCAGCAGCTTGGGCAGGAACACTGAAGCTTTCTTT.

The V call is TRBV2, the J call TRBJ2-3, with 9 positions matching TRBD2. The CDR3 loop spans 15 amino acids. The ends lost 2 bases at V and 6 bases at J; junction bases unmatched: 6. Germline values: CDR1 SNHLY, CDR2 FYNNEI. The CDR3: CASSESAGGRDTQYF. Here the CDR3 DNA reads TGTGCCAGCAGTGAATCAGCGGGGGGTAGGGATACGCAGTATTTT.